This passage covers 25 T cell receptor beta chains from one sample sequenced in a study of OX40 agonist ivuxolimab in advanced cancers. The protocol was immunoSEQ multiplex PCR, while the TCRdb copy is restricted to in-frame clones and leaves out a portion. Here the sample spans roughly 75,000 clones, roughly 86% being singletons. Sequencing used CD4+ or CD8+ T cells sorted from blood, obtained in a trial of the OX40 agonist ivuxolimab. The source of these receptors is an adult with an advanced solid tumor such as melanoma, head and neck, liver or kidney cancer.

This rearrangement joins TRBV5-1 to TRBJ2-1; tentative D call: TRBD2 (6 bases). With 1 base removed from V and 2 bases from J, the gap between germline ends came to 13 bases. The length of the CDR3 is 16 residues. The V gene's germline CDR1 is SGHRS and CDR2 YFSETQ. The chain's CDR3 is CASSLTLASTYNEQFF. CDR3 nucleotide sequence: TGCGCCAGCAGCTTGACACTAGCTTCAACCTACAATGAGCAGTTCTTC. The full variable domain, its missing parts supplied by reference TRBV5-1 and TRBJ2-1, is KAGVTQTPRYLIKTRGQQVTLSCSPISGHRSVSWYQQTPGQGLQFLFEYFSETQRNKGNFPGRFSGRQFSNSRSEMNVSTLELGDSALYLCASSLTLASTYNEQFFGPGTRLTVL.

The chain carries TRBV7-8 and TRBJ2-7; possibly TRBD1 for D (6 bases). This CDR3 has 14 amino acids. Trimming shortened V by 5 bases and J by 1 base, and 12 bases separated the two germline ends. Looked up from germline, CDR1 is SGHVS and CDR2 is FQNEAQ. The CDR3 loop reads CASSHRQGSYEQYF. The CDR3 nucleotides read TGTGCCAGCAGCCATAGGCAGGGGTCCTACGAGCAGTACTTC.

The CDR3 sequence: CASSPQPAVDTQYF. For the CDR3, the DNA is TGTGCCAGCAGCCCTCAACCGGCCGTTGATACGCAGTATTTT. The chain combines TRBV9 with TRBJ2-3; D remains ambiguous. Trimming shortened V by 4 bases and J by 6 bases, and 15 bases separated the two germline ends. The CDR3 is made up of 14 amino acids. The germline V gene encodes CDR1 SGDLS and CDR2 YYNGEE.

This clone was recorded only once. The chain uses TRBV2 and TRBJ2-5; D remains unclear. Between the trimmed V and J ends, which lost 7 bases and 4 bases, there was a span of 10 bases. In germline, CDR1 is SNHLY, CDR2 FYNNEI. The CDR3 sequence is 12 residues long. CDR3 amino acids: CASTVTLETQYF. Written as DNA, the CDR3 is TGTGCCAGCACTGTGACGTTAGAGACCCAGTACTTC.

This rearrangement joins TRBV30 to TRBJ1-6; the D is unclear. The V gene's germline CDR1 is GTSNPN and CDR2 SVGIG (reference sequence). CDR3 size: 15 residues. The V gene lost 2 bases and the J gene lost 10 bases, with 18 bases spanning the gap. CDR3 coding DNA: TGTGCCTGGAGTCCCTACGCCGGTAGGGCCTCACCCCTCCACTTT. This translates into CAWSPYAGRASPLHF.

The CDR3 sequence is CASSRITSGSSVSSYNEQFF. Here the CDR3 DNA reads TGTGCCAGCAGCCGTATAACTAGCGGGAGTTCCGTAAGCTCCTACAATGAGCAGTTCTTC. The rearrangement joins TRBV13 to TRBJ2-1; the match to TRBD2 covers 11 bases. CDR1 is PRHDT, CDR2 FYEKMQ, per germline (reference sequence). J lost 0 bases, V lost 5 bases, and 15 bases had no gene match. This CDR3 region has 20 residues. The whole variable domain, filled in from reference TRBV13 and TRBJ2-1, reads AAGVIQSPRHLIKEKRETATLKCYPIPRHDTVYWYQQGPGQDPQFLISFYEKMQSDKGSIPDRFSAQQFSDYHSELNMSSLELGDSALYFCASSRITSGSSVSSYNEQFFGPGTRLTVL.

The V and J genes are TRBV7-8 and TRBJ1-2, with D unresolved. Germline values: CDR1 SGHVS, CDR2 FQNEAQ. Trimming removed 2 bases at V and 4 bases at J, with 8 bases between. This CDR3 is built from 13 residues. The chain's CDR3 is CASSLLIGYGYTF. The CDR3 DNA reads TGTGCCAGCAGCTTATTGATCGGCTATGGCTACACCTTC. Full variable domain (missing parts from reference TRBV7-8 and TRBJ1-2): GAGVSQSPRYKVAKRGQDVALRCDPISGHVSLFWYQQALGQGPEFLTYFQNEAQLDKSGLPSDRFFAERPEGSVSTLKIQRTQQEDSAVYLCASSLLIGYGYTFGSGTRLTVV.

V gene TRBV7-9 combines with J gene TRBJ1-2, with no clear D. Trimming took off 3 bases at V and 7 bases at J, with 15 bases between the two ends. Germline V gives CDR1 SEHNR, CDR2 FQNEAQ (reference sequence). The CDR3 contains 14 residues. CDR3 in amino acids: CASSLGSLVGGYTF. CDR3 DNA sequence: TGTGCCAGCAGCTTGGGATCACTCGTCGGTGGCTACACCTTC.

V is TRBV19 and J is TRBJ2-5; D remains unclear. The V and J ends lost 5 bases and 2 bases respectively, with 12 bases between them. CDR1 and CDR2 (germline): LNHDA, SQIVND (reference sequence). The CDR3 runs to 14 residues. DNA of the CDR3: TGTGCCAGTAGTGGACGAGTCGGGCAAGAGACCCAGTACTTC. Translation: CASSGRVGQETQYF.

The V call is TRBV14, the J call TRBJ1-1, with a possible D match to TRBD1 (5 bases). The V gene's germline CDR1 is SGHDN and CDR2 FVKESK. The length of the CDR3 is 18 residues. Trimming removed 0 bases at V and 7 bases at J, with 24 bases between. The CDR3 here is CASSQDRFVSGARSEAFF. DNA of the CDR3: TGTGCCAGCAGCCAAGATAGATTCGTCTCCGGGGCCAGGAGTGAAGCTTTCTTT.

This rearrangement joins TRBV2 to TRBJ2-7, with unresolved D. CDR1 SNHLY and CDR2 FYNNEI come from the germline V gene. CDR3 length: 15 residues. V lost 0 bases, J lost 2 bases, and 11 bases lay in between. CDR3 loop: CASSEAELYAYEQYF. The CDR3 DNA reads TGTGCCAGCAGTGAAGCCGAATTGTATGCCTACGAGCAGTACTTC.

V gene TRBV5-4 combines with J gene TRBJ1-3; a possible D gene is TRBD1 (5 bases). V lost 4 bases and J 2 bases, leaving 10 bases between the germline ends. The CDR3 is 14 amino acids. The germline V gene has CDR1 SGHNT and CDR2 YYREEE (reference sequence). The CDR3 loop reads CASSPAGAGNTIYF. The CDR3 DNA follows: TGTGCCAGCAGCCCGGCGGGGGCTGGAAACACCATATATTTT.

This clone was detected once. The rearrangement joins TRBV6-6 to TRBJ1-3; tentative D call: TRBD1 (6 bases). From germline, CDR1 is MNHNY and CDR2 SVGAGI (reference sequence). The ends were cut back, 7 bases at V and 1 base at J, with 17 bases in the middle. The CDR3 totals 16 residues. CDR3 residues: CASTQGWGPSGNTIYF. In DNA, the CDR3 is TGTGCCAGCACCCAAGGGTGGGGGCCTTCTGGAAACACCATATATTTT.

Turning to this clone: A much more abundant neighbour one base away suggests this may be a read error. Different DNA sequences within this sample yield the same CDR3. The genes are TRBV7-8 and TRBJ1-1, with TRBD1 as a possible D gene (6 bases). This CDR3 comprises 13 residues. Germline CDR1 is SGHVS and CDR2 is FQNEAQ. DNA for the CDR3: TGCGCCAGCAGCTTAGCAGGGGTCACTGAAGCTTTCTTT. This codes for CASSLAGVTEAFF.

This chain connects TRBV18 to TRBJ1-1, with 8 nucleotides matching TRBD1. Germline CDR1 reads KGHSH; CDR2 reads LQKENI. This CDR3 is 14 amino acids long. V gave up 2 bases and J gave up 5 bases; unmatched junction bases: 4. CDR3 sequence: CASSPTGGSTEAFF. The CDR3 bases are TGTGCCAGCTCACCAACAGGGGGTAGTACTGAAGCTTTCTTT.

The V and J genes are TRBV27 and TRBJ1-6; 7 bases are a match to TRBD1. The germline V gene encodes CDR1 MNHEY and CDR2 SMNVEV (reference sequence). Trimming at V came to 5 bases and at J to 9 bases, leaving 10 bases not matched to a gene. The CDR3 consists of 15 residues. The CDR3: CASSTQTGRGSPLHF. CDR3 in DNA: TGTGCCAGCAGTACCCAGACAGGGAGGGGTTCACCCCTCCACTTT.

CDR3 DNA sequence: TGTGCCAGCAGTGCCCTCGCGGGGGCGCCTGCTGAAGCTTTCTTT. This sequence encodes CASSALAGAPAEAFF. The chain recombines TRBV2 with TRBJ1-1; perhaps TRBD1 as D (6 bases). V dropped 4 bases and J dropped 6 bases, with 18 bases sitting between them. This CDR3 is built from 15 residues. The germline V gene encodes CDR1 SNHLY and CDR2 FYNNEI.

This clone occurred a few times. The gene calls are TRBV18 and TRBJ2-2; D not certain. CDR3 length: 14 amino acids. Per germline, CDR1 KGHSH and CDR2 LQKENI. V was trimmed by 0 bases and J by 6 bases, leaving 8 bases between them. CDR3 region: CASSPPGFSGELFF. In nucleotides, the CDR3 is TGTGCCAGCTCACCACCGGGCTTCTCCGGGGAGCTGTTTTTT.

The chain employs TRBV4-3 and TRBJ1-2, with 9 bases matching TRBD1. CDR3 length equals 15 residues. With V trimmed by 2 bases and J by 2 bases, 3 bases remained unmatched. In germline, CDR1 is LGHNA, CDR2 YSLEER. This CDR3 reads CASSQSGQGNYGYTF. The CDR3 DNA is TGCGCCAGCAGCCAATCTGGACAGGGGAACTATGGCTACACCTTC.

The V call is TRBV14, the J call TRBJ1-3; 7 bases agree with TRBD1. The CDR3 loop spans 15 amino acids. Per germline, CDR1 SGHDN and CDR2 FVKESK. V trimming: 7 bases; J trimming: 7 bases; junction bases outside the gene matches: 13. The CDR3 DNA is TGTGCCAGCACCGGACCGGACAGGTTTGACAACACCATATATTTT. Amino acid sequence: CASTGPDRFDNTIYF. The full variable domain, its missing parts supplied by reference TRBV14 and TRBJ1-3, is EAGVTQFPSHSVIEKGQTVTLRCDPISGHDNLYWYRRVMGKEIKFLLHFVKESKQDESGMPNNRFLAERTGGTYSTLKVQPAELEDSGVYFCASTGPDRFDNTIYFGEGSWLTVV.

The CDR3 spells CASTLVTGAGNTIYF. The CDR3 DNA reads TGTGCCAGCACCCTCGTGACAGGGGCAGGAAACACCATATATTTT. V gene TRBV6-5 combines with J gene TRBJ1-3; 8 nucleotides line up with TRBD1. Germline V gene data show CDR1 as MNHEY and CDR2 as SVGAGI. The V segment lost 7 bases and the J segment 4 bases; nucleotides outside the gene matches: 9. The CDR3 length is 15 residues.

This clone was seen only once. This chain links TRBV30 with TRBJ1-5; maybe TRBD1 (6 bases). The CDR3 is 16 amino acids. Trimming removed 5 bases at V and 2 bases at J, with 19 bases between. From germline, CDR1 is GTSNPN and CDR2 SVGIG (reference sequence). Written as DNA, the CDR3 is TGTGCCTGGGGGGGCAGGGGAGGTAGCGGCAATCAGCCCCAGCATTTT. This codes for CAWGGRGGSGNQPQHF.

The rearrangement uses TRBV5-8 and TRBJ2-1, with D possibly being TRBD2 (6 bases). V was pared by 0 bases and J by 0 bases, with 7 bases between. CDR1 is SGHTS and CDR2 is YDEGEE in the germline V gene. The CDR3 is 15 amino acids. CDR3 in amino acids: CASSLEGLSYNEQFF. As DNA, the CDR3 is TGTGCCAGCAGCTTGGAGGGACTCTCCTACAATGAGCAGTTCTTC.

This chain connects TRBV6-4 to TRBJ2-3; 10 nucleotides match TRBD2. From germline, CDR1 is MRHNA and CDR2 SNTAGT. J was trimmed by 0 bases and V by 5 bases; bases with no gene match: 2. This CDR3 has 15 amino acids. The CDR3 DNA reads TGTGCCAGCAGTCCGACTAGCGGGAGCACAGATACGCAGTATTTT. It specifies CASSPTSGSTDTQYF.

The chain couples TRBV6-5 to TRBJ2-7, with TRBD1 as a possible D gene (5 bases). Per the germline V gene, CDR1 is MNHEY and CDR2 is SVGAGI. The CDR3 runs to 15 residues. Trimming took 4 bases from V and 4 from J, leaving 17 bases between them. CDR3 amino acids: CASSSPKSGLYEQYF. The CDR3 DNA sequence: TGTGCCAGCAGTTCCCCCAAGTCAGGGTTATACGAGCAGTACTTC.